The 15 T cell receptor beta chains below were found in one sample sequenced in a study of CD8 T cells in ankylosing spondylitis. Antigens of these TCRs are unknown. Whole-study results and caveats: Apparently characteristic of ankylosing spondylitis blood was a TCR beta motif (about eight highly homologous variants).

One entry per CDR3 protein results from TCRdb running MiXCR on the 5' RACE reads. The sample has around 540,000 distinct CDR3 sequences, roughly 12% seen once. Sequenced sample: blood, either unsorted or a sorted T cell fraction (not recorded which). These receptors were obtained from a male donor with ankylosing spondylitis.

The rearrangement joins TRBV7-2 to TRBJ2-6, with D unclear. The CDR3 has 16 amino acids. Germline assignment: CDR1 SGHTA and CDR2 FQGNSA. Trimming took off 4 bases at V and 0 bases at J, with 10 bases between the two ends. CDR3 sequence reads: CASSSGGPSGANVLTF. For the CDR3, the DNA is TGTGCCAGCAGCTCCGGCGGACCCTCTGGGGCCAACGTCCTGACTTTC.

The chain is built from TRBV10-2 and TRBJ2-7, with D perhaps being TRBD1 or TRBD2 (7 bases each). CDR3 length: 15 amino acids. The V end lost 3 bases, the J end lost 6 bases, and 18 bases lay between the germline ends. Germline CDR1 and CDR2: WSHSY and SAAADI. The CDR3 coding sequence is TGCGCCAGCAGTGAAGCTCAGGGGGGGTTTATCGAGCAGTACGTC. Amino acid sequence: CASSEAQGGFIEQYV.

Many counts were recorded for this clonotype. The chain is built from TRBV20-1 and TRBJ2-3; tentatively, D is TRBD1 (6 bases). V was shortened by 4 bases and J by 0 bases, with 17 bases between the two germline ends. This CDR3 has 16 residues. Per the germline V gene, CDR1 is DFQATT and CDR2 is SNEGSKA (reference sequence). The CDR3 is CSATSLTGHSTDTQYF. DNA for the CDR3: TGCAGTGCTACCTCCCTGACAGGACACAGCACAGATACGCAGTATTTT.

This clonotype was counted at least ten times. The chain is built from TRBV12-3 or TRBV12-4 and TRBJ2-3; 7 bases agree with TRBD1. The CDR3 has 13 residues. The junction had 3 bases not matched to a gene; V was cut back by 5 bases and J by 4 bases. CDR3: CASSPDRADTQYF. The DNA of the CDR3 is TGTGCCAGCAGTCCAGACAGGGCAGATACGCAGTATTTT.

In its sample, this clonotype was seen a few times. The gene calls are TRBV13 and TRBJ2-7, with unresolved D. V was cut by 5 bases and J by 3 bases, with 14 bases left in between. The CDR3 spans 14 residues. Germline V gene sequence: CDR1 PRHDT, CDR2 FYEKMQ (reference sequence). CDR3 sequence reads: CASSPSPESYEQYF. The DNA of the CDR3 is TGTGCCAGCAGCCCATCCCCGGAGAGCTACGAGCAGTACTTC.

This clonotype was observed many times. The CDR3 coding sequence is TGTGCCAGCAGCTGGGGACTAGCGTTCGAGCAGTACTTC. It encodes CASSWGLAFEQYF. The chain joins TRBV7-9 to TRBJ2-7; 10 bases are a match to TRBD2. Trimming removed 4 bases from V and 6 bases from J; junction bases left unmatched: 3. The CDR3 runs 13 residues. In germline, CDR1 is SEHNR, CDR2 FQNEAQ (reference sequence).

This rearrangement joins TRBV5-1 to TRBJ1-2; D gene unclear. The CDR3 sequence is 13 residues long. Germline loops: CDR1 SGHRS, CDR2 YFSETQ. V dropped 0 bases and J dropped 8 bases, with 11 bases sitting between them. CDR3 region: CASSLAPLGGYTF. CDR3 nucleotides: TGCGCCAGCAGCTTGGCTCCTCTGGGAGGCTACACCTTC.

In its sample, this clonotype was seen many times. The chain links TRBV5-1 to TRBJ1-1; D is perhaps TRBD1 (5 bases). The CDR3 consists of 15 residues. V shed 0 bases and J shed 1 base, with 10 bases lying between them. Germline lookup yields CDR1 SGHRS and CDR2 YFSETQ. CDR3 region: CASSLGQGKNTEAFF. CDR3 DNA: TGCGCCAGCAGCTTGGGTCAGGGAAAGAACACTGAAGCTTTCTTT.

This clonotype was observed a handful of times. This chain connects TRBV27 to TRBJ2-3; TRBD2 might be the D (5 bases). CDR1 and CDR2 from the germline V gene are MNHEY and SMNVEV (reference sequence). Trimming left V 6 bases short and J 7 bases short, with 17 bases between. The CDR3 length is 14 residues. This CDR3 is CASSLGSSLHTQYF. Written as DNA, the CDR3 is TGTGCCAGCAGCCTTGGGAGTTCCCTCCATACGCAGTATTTT.

This clonotype was detected only a few times. This rearrangement joins TRBV6-2 or TRBV6-3 to TRBJ2-3; D unclear. The CDR3 contains 14 residues. The V gene lost 7 bases and the J gene lost 5 bases, with 16 bases spanning the gap. The germline gives CDR1 MNHEY, CDR2 SVGEGT. This chain's CDR3 is CASIDGGARDTQYF. The CDR3 DNA reads as TGTGCCAGCATCGACGGCGGAGCTCGAGATACGCAGTATTTT.

The rearrangement joins TRBV3-1 to TRBJ2-7; TRBD2 aligns across 8 bases. This CDR3 is built from 16 residues. Unmatched junction bases numbered 9, after V lost 1 base and J lost 4 bases. Germline V lookup: CDR1 LGHDT, CDR2 YNNKEL (reference sequence). CDR3 region: CASSQGTSGLLYEQYF. The DNA for the CDR3 is TGTGCCAGCAGCCAAGGCACTAGCGGACTATTATACGAGCAGTACTTC.

The CDR3 DNA reads as TGTGCCAGCAGCTTAGTTGTTAGCGGGAGGAGGGCCTACAATGAGCAGTTCTTC. It encodes CASSLVVSGRRAYNEQFF. This chain links TRBV7-6 with TRBJ2-1; 10 nucleotides line up with TRBD2. The germline gives CDR1 SGHVS, CDR2 FNYEAQ. CDR3 length: 18 amino acids. With 1 base clipped from V and 2 bases from J, the junction kept 8 bases outside the gene matches.

The rearrangement joins TRBV20-1 to TRBJ2-3, with TRBD2 matching over 9 bases. Per germline, CDR1 DFQATT and CDR2 SNEGSKA (reference sequence). V lost 6 bases, J lost 1 base, and 5 bases stayed unmatched. The CDR3 extends over 14 amino acids. This chain's CDR3 is CSADSSGGTDTQYF. Written as DNA, the CDR3 is TGCAGTGCAGATTCTAGCGGGGGCACAGATACGCAGTATTTT.

This clonotype was detected only a few times. The chain joins TRBV20-1 to TRBJ2-1, with TRBD1 as a possible D gene (6 bases). V was trimmed by 8 bases and J by 4 bases, leaving 12 bases between them. The CDR3 runs 12 residues. CDR1 and CDR2 (germline): DFQATT, SNEGSKA (reference sequence). CDR3 DNA: TGCAGTACGGGACAACCGTACAATGAGCAGTTCTTC. This codes for CSTGQPYNEQFF.

The chain has TRBV7-9 and TRBJ1-1; 8 bases map to TRBD1. The germline gives CDR1 SEHNR, CDR2 FQNEAQ (reference sequence). CDR3 length: 13 residues. Losses at the gene ends were 7 bases for V and 5 bases for J; bases not matched to a gene: 6. The CDR3 is CASIPQGGTEAFF. CDR3 nucleotide sequence: TGTGCCAGCATCCCACAGGGGGGGACTGAAGCTTTCTTT.